These T cell receptor beta chains were read from a single sample in a study of shared clonotypes between healthy human individuals. Some clones are missing from TCRdb's copy, which holds only in-frame ones; the method was immunoSEQ multiplex PCR. This table has 950,000 to 1,100,000 clones, roughly 74% appearing once. Sequencing was carried out using memory CD4+ T cells from PBMCs. The receptors derive from a man aged 18 to 29 in good health. Some clones in this sample may be carry-over from other donors' samples. Each CDR3 is given with its conserved first and last residue. Each record gives: clone size, D gene, V gene, J gene, CDR3 protein, CDR3 DNA. D genes are given only for firm matches. Size is omitted from some rows. Given values are once, few, many or a class for expanded clones.

.,.,TRBV28,TRBJ1-1,CATRRGGRKPFF,TGTGCCACACGAAGAGGGGGGCGGAAACCATTCTTT
.,.,TRBV5-8,TRBJ2-3,CASSEIYRDPSTDTQYF,TGTGCCAGCAGCGAGATATACCGGGACCCCAGCACAGATACGCAGTATTTT
.,TRBD2,TRBV9,TRBJ2-1,CASSGGTSVYNEQFF,TGTGCCAGCAGCGGGGGGACTAGCGTTTACAATGAGCAGTTCTTC
.,.,TRBV9,TRBJ1-2,CASSVIGNYRYTF,TGTGCCAGCAGCGTAATCGGGAATTATCGCTACACCTTC
.,.,TRBV27,TRBJ1-1,CASSSSPGVWSTEAFF,TGTGCCAGCAGTTCCTCCCCGGGGGTGTGGAGCACTGAAGCTTTCTTT
.,.,TRBV27,TRBJ1-1,CASSFWSGGNTEAFF,TGTGCCAGCAGTTTTTGGAGTGGGGGGAACACTGAAGCTTTCTTT
.,TRBD2,TRBV30,TRBJ2-5,CAWSVWGTSGAGGTQYF,TGTGCCTGGAGTGTATGGGGGACTAGCGGAGCCGGAGGGACCCAGTACTTC
.,.,TRBV9,TRBJ2-7,CASSGRPGERQYF,TGTGCCAGCAGCGGAAGGCCGGGGGAGAGGCAGTACTTC
.,.,TRBV4-2,TRBJ2-2,CASSQDMGQGPNTGELFF,TGTGCCAGCAGCCAAGATATGGGCCAGGGACCGAACACCGGGGAGCTGTTTTTT
.,.,TRBV4-2,TRBJ2-1,CASSQVRGEQFF,TGTGCCAGCAGCCAAGTAAGGGGGGAGCAGTTCTTC
.,TRBD2,TRBV5-4,TRBJ2-7,CASSLAGGTEQYF,TGTGCCAGCAGCTTGGCGGGAGGGACAGAGCAGTACTTC
.,TRBD1,TRBV10-3,TRBJ1-2,CAISETGQDYGYTF,TGTGCCATCAGTGAGACAGGACAGGACTATGGCTACACCTTC
few,.,TRBV6-5,TRBJ1-4,CASSYSPGAGEKLFF,TGTGCCAGCAGTTACTCCCCAGGGGCGGGGGAAAAACTGTTTTTT
many,.,TRBV10-2,TRBJ1-5,CASSGSGRIHPQHF,TGCGCCAGCAGTGGGTCCGGGAGAATCCACCCCCAGCATTTT
once,.,TRBV5-1,TRBJ2-1,CASSLGDTNNEQFF,TGCGCCAGCAGCTTAGGAGATACCAACAATGAGCAGTTCTTC
.,.,TRBV5-1,TRBJ1-5,CASSPSKGDEPQHF,TGCGCCAGCAGCCCATCTAAGGGGGATGAGCCCCAGCATTTT
.,.,TRBV28,TRBJ2-7,CASSLPRGDEQYF,TGTGCCAGCAGTTTACCCAGGGGTGACGAGCAGTACTTC
.,TRBD1,TRBV6-5,TRBJ1-2,CASRNQGDYNYGYTF,TGTGCCAGCAGAAACCAGGGGGATTATAACTATGGCTACACCTTC
once,.,TRBV15,TRBJ2-5,CATSRILGLQETQYF,TGTGCCACCAGCAGGATTCTCGGCCTACAAGAGACCCAGTACTTC
many,TRBD2,TRBV9,TRBJ2-3,CASSLRYTSGTDTQYF,TGTGCCAGCAGCCTACGATATACTAGCGGCACAGATACGCAGTATTTT
.,TRBD2,TRBV18,TRBJ2-5,CASSLIAGGQETQYF,TGTGCCAGCTCCCTCATAGCGGGAGGACAAGAGACCCAGTACTTC
.,.,TRBV4-2,TRBJ2-1,CASSQEAALGRYNEQFF,TGTGCCAGCAGCCAAGAGGCAGCTCTTGGCCGGTACAATGAGCAGTTCTTC
.,.,TRBV5-8,TRBJ2-2,CASNRGGELFF,TGTGCCAGCAACCGCGGGGGGGAGCTGTTTTTT
.,TRBD1,TRBV9,TRBJ1-3,CASSVEGQGNTIYF,TGTGCCAGCAGCGTAGAGGGACAGGGAAACACCATATATTTT
.,.,TRBV28,TRBJ1-1,CASSSQMNTEAFF,TGTGCCAGCAGTTCACAAATGAACACTGAAGCTTTCTTT
once,TRBD1,TRBV28,TRBJ2-7,CASSLPGQGVYEQYF,TGTGCCAGCAGTTTACCCGGACAGGGGGTCTACGAGCAGTACTTC
.,TRBD1,TRBV6-5,TRBJ2-7,CASSYSPGQGPGYF,TGTGCCAGCAGTTACTCGCCGGGACAGGGGCCCGGGTACTTC
.,TRBD1,TRBV11-2,TRBJ2-7,CASSSDRGGEQYF,TGTGCCAGCAGCTCTGACAGGGGTGGGGAGCAGTACTTC
.,TRBD2,TRBV18,TRBJ2-1,CASSPLLAGVNEQFF,TGTGCCAGCTCACCACTACTAGCGGGAGTAAATGAGCAGTTCTTC
.,.,TRBV7-3,TRBJ2-5,CASSPGGLETQYF,TGTGCCAGCAGCCCAGGGGGGTTGGAAACCCAGTACTTC
.,.,TRBV7-2,TRBJ1-1,CASSPVVSDTEAFF,TGTGCCAGCAGCCCCGTCGTGTCAGACACTGAAGCTTTCTTT
.,.,TRBV11-1,TRBJ2-5,CASSLTQVTETQYF,TGTGCCAGCAGCTTAACTCAAGTTACAGAGACCCAGTACTTC
.,.,TRBV28,TRBJ2-3,CASSPRRGTDTQYF,TGTGCCAGCAGCCCGCGTCGGGGCACAGATACGCAGTATTTT
.,TRBD1,TRBV6-5,TRBJ1-5,CASSYRGRESQPQHF,TGTGCCAGCAGTTACAGGGGGCGCGAGAGTCAGCCCCAGCATTTT
.,.,TRBV5-4,TRBJ1-2,CASSLAGGSYGYTF,TGTGCCAGCAGCTTGGCCGGGGGGAGCTATGGCTACACCTTC
few,TRBD1,TRBV7-6,TRBJ1-5,CASSSQGTGGNQPQHF,TGTGCCAGCAGCTCGCAGGGGACAGGGGGAAACCAGCCCCAGCATTTT